This passage covers 5 T cell receptor beta chains from one sample sequenced in a study of Graves' ophthalmopathy and Graves' hyperthyroidism. Beta-chain TCR CDR3 regions were amplified from RNA transcripts. An initial RT-PCR round employing HTBI primers preceded a second-round multiplex PCR. TCRdb ran MiXCR on the multiplex PCR reads and lists one entry per CDR3 protein. The repertoire consists of roughly 500,000 distinct CDR3 sequences, with around an eighth occurring once and the leading ten covering roughly 9.8%. The sequenced sample consisted of blood. Every receptor here comes from a woman under 40 with Graves' ophthalmopathy.

This clonotype has more than one count but fewer than ten. The J gene is TRBJ2-5, the V gene TRBV5-5; D uncertain. Trimming left V 3 bases short and J 5 bases short, with 14 bases between. Germline values: CDR1 SGHKS, CDR2 YYEKEE (reference sequence). The CDR3 covers 14 residues. The CDR3 DNA reads TGTGCCAGCAGCTGGTTCCTCACGGAGGAGACCCAGTACTTC. Amino acids: CASSWFLTEETQYF.

This clonotype was observed at least ten times. V gene TRBV9 combines with J gene TRBJ1-1; no clear D gene. Germline V lookup: CDR1 SGDLS, CDR2 YYNGEE. The ends were cut back, 4 bases at V and 0 bases at J, with 10 bases in the middle. This CDR3 spans 14 amino acids. CDR3 amino acids: CASSPEGMNTEAFF. CDR3 nucleotides: TGTGCCAGCAGCCCGGAGGGCATGAACACTGAAGCTTTCTTT.

The V gene is TRBV6-1, the J gene TRBJ2-7, with D perhaps TRBD1 or TRBD2 (5 bases each). The CDR3 spans 17 residues. Germline loops: CDR1 MNHNS, CDR2 SASEGT. The V gene lost 6 bases and the J gene lost 4 bases, with 25 bases spanning the gap. The CDR3, as DNA: TGTGCCAGCAGGTCCCGGGGCCGGGGCACCGGGGAGTACGAGCAGTACTTC. This gives the protein CASRSRGRGTGEYEQYF.

The chain joins TRBV6-5 to TRBJ2-7; D gene ambiguous. Between the trimmed V and J ends, which lost 0 bases and 3 bases, there was a span of 15 bases. Per the germline V gene, CDR1 is MNHEY and CDR2 is SVGAGI. The CDR3 contains 16 residues. The CDR3 sequence is CASSYSMSPPVYEQYF. The CDR3 coding sequence is TGTGCCAGCAGTTACTCGATGAGCCCCCCAGTCTACGAGCAGTACTTC.

V usage is TRBV12-3 or TRBV12-4 and J usage is TRBJ1-2; D is possibly TRBD1 (5 bases). The CDR3 is made up of 13 amino acids. The V and J ends lost 3 bases and 6 bases respectively, with 11 bases between them. DNA of the CDR3: TGTGCCAGCAGTTTTCAGGGAATGGATGGCTACACCTTC. Its translation: CASSFQGMDGYTF.